This TCR beta chain was captured in a study of blood T cell repertoires in COVID-19. This clone was found once. Clones were read by immunoSEQ multiplex PCR, and TCRdb kept only the in-frame ones, dropping some. In the table there are 150,000 to 200,000 clones, roughly three quarters of which are singletons. Germline V lookup: CDR1 SGHTA, CDR2 FQGTGA. V was pared by 5 bases and J by 6 bases, with 17 bases of the junction left unmatched. The CDR3 covers 18 residues. The rearrangement links TRBV7-3 to TRBJ2-3, with 10 nucleotides matching TRBD1. The sequenced material came from peripheral blood. The receptor comes from a woman aged 40 to 49 with COVID-19, enrolled during active disease. The CDR3 region is CASSRGPSTGGMRDTQYF. The CDR3 DNA sequence: TGTGCCAGCAGCCGGGGACCATCGACAGGGGGCATGAGGGATACGCAGTATTTT.